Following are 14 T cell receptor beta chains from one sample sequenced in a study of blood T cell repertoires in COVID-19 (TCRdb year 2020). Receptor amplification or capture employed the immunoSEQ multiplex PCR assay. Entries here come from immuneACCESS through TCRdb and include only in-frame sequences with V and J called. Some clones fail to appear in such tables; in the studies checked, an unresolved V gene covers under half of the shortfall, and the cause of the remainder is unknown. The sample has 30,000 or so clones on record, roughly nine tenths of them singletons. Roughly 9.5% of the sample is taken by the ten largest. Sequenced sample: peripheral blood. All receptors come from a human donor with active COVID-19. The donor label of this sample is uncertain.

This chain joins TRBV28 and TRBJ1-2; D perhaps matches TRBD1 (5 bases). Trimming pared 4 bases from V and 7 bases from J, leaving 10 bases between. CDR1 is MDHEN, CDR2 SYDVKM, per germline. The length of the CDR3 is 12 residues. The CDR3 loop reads CASSWGQGGYTF. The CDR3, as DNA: TGTGCCAGCAGTTGGGGTCAGGGTGGCTACACCTTC.

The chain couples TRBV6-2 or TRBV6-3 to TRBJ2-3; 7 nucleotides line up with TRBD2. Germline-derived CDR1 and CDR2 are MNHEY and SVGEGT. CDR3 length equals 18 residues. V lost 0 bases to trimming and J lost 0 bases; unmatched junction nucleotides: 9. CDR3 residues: CASSYSSDGGISTDTQYF. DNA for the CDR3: TGTGCCAGCAGTTACTCGAGTGACGGGGGGATTAGCACAGATACGCAGTATTTT.

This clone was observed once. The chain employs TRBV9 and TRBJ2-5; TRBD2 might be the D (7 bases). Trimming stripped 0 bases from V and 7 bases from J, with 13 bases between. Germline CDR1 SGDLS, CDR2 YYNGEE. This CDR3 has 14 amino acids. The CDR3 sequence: CASSVEGGSPTQYF. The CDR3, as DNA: TGTGCCAGCAGCGTAGAGGGGGGGTCACCGACCCAGTACTTC.

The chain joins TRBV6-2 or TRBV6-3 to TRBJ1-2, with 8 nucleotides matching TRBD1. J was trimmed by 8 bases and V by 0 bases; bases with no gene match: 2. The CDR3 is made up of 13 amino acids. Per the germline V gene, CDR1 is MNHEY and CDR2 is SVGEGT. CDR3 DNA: TGTGCCAGCAGTTACTCGAGGACAGGGGGCTACACCTTC. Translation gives CASSYSRTGGYTF.

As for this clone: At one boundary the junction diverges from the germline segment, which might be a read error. The CDR3 DNA reads as TGTGCCAGCAGCTTATACTCCAACGAGCAGTACTTC. It specifies CASSLYSNEQYF. The chain links TRBV7-2 to TRBJ2-7; D not resolved. CDR3 length: 12 residues. The germline CDR1 and CDR2 sequences are SGHTA and FQGNSA.

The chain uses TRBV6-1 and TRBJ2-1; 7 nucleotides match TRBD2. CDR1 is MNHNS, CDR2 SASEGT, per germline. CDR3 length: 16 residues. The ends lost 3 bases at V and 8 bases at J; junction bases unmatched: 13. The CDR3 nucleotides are TGTGCCAGCAGTGACCCCCCGGGCGGGAGAGGAGATGAGCAGTTCTTC. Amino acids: CASSDPPGGRGDEQFF.

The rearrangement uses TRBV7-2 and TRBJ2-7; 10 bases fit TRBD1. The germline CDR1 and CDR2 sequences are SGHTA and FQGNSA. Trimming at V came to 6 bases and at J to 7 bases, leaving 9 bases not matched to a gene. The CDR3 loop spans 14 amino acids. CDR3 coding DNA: TGTGCCAGCAGTATTGGGACAGGGGCCCTAGAGCAGTACTTC. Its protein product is CASSIGTGALEQYF.

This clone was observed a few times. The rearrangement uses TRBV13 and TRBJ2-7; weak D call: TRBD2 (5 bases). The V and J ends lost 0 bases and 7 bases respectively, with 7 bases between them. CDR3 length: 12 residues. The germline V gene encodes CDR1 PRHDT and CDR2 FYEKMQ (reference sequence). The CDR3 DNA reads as TGTGCCAGCAGCTTAGGCACGGGGGAGCAGTACTTC. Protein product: CASSLGTGEQYF.

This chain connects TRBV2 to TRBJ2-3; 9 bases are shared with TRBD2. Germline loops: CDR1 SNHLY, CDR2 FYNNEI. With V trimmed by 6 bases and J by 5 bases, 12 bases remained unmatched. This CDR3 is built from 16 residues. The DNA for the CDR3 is TGTGCCAGCAGGGAGACTAGCGGCCTGGGAGGAGATACGCAGTATTTT. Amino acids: CASRETSGLGGDTQYF.

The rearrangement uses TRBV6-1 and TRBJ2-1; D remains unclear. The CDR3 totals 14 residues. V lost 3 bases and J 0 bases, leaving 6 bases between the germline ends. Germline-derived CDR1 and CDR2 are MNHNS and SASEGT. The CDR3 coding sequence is TGTGCCAGCAGTGACCTGAGCTCCTACAATGAGCAGTTCTTC. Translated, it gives CASSDLSSYNEQFF.

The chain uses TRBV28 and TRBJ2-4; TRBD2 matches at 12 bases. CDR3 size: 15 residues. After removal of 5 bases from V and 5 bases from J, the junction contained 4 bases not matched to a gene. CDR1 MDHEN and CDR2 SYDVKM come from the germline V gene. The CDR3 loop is CASSPSGRAQNIQYF. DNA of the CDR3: TGTGCCAGCAGTCCTAGCGGGAGGGCCCAAAACATTCAGTACTTC. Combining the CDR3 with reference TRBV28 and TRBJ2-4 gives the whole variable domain DVKVTQSSRYLVKRTGEKVFLECVQDMDHENMFWYRQDPGLGLRLIYFSYDVKMKEKGDIPEGYSVSREKKERFSLILESASTNQTSMYLCASSPSGRAQNIQYFGAGTRLSVL.

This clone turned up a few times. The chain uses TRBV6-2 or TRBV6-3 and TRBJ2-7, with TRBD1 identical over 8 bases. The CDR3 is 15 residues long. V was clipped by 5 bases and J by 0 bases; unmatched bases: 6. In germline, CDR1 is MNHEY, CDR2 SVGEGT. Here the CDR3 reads CASSPWTGISYEQYF. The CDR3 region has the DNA TGTGCCAGCAGTCCATGGACAGGGATCTCCTACGAGCAGTACTTC.

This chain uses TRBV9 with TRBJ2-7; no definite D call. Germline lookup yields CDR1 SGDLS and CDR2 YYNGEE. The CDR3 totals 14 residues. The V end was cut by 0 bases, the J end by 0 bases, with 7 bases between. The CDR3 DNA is TGTGCCAGCAGCGTAGATCACAGCTCCTACGAGCAGTACTTC. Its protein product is CASSVDHSSYEQYF. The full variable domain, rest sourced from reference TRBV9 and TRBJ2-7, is DSGVTQTPKHLITATGQRVTLRCSPRSGDLSVYWYQQSLDQGLQFLIQYYNGEERAKGNILERFSAQQFPDLHSELNLSSLELGDSALYFCASSVDHSSYEQYFGPGTRLTVT.

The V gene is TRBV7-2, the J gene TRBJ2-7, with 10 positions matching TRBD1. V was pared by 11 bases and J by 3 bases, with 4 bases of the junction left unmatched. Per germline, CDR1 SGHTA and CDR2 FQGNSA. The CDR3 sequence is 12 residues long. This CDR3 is CASGTGVYEQYF. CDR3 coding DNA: TGTGCCTCCGGGACAGGGGTCTACGAGCAGTACTTC.